This T cell receptor beta chain was observed in a study of human T cells and chemical hapten exposure. V was cut by 3 bases and J by 2 bases, with 17 bases left in between. The CDR3 runs 16 residues. Per germline, CDR1 SGHTA and CDR2 FQGNSA. This clonotype has a handful of counts. TCRdb re-analysed the RACE reads in MiXCR, keeping a single row per CDR3 protein. The sample contains roughly 200,000 distinct CDR3 sequences, around a quarter of which appear only once. The time point is: patch test 3, about 24 weeks after DPC sensitization. Treatment here: therapeutic diphenylcyclopropenone sensitization with weekly scalp DPC.

The TCR sequence derives from a woman in her 40s with alopecia areata. Some clones in this sample may be carry-over from other donors' samples. The sample consisted of whole blood, taken in connection with sensitization to the hapten diphenylcyclopropenone (DPC). The chain links TRBV7-2 to TRBJ2-7, with D perhaps matching TRBD2 (5 bases). This CDR3 is CASSFSEGTVTYEQYF. The CDR3 DNA reads TGTGCCAGCAGCTTTAGCGAAGGAACGGTAACCTACGAGCAGTACTTC.